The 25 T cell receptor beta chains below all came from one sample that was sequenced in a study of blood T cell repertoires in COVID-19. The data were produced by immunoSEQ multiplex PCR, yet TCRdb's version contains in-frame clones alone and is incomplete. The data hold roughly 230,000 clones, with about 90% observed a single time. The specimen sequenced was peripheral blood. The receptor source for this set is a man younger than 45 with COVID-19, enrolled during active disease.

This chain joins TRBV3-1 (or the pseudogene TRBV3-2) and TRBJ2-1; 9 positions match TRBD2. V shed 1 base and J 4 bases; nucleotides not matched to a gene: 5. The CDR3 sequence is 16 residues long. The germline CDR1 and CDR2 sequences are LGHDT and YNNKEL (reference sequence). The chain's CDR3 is CASSQVLAGMYNEQFF. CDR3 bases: TGTGCCAGCAGCCAAGTTCTAGCGGGGATGTACAATGAGCAGTTCTTC.

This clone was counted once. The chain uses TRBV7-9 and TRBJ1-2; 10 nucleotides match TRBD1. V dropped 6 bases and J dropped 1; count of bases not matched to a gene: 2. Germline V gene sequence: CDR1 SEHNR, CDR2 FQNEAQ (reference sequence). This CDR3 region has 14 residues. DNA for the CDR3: TGTGCCAGCAGGGGACAGGGGAGTAACTATGGCTACACCTTC. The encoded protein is CASRGQGSNYGYTF.

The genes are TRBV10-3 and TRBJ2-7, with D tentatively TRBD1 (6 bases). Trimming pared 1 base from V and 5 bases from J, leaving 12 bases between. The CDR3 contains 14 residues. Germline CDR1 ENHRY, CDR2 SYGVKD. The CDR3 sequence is CAISELQGFDEQYF. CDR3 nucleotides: TGTGCCATCAGTGAGTTACAGGGTTTCGACGAGCAGTACTTC.

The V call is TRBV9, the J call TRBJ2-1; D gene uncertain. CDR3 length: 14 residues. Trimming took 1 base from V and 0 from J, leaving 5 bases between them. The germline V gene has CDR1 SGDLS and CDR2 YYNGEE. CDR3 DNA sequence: TGTGCCAGCAGCGTAACAGACTCCTACAATGAGCAGTTCTTC. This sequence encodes CASSVTDSYNEQFF.

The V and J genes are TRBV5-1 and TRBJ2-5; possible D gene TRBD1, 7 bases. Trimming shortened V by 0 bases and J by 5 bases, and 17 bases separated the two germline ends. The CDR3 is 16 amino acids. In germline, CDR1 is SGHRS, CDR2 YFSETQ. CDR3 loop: CASSLASGGGSETQYF. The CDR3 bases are TGCGCCAGCAGCTTGGCCTCAGGGGGAGGCTCGGAGACCCAGTACTTC.

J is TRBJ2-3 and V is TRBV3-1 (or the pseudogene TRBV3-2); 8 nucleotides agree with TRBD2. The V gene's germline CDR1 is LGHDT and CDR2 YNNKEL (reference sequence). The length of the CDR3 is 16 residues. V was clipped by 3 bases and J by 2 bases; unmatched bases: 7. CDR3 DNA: TGTGCCAGCAGCCACCCCACGGGGGGGGCCACAGATACGCAGTATTTT. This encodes CASSHPTGGATDTQYF.

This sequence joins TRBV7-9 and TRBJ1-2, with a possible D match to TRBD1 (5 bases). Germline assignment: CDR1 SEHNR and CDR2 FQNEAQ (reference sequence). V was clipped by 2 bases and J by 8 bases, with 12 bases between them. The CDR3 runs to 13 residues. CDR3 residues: CASSLSGQGGYTF. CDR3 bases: TGTGCCAGCAGCTTATCCGGACAAGGAGGCTACACCTTC.

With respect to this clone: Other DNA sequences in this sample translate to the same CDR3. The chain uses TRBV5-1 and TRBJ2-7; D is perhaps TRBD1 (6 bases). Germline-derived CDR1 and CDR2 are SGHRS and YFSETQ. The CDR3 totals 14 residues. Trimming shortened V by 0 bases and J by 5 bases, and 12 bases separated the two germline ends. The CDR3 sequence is CASSLGQGTDEQYF. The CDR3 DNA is TGCGCCAGCAGCTTGGGCCAGGGGACCGACGAGCAGTACTTC. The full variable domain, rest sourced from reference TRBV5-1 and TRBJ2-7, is KAGVTQTPRYLIKTRGQQVTLSCSPISGHRSVSWYQQTPGQGLQFLFEYFSETQRNKGNFPGRFSGRQFSNSRSEMNVSTLELGDSALYLCASSLGQGTDEQYFGPGTRLTVT.

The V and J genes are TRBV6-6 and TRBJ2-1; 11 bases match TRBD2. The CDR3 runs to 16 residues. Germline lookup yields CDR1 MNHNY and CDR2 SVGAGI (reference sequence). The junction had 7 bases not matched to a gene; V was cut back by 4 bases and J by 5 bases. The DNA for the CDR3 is TGTGCCAGCAGTTCTGCTAGCGGGGGGCCAGACAATGAGCAGTTCTTC. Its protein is CASSSASGGPDNEQFF.

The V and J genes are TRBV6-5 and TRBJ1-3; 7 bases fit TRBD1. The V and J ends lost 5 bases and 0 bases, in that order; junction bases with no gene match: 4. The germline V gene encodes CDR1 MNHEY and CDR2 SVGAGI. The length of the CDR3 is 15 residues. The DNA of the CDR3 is TGTGCCAGCAGTAGACAGGGAAACTCTGGAAACACCATATATTTT. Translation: CASSRQGNSGNTIYF.

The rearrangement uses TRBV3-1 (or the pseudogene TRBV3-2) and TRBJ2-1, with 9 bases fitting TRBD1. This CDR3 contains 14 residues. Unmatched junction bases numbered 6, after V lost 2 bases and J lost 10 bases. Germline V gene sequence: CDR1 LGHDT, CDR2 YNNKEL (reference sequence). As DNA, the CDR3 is TGTGCCAGCAGCCAATTGGACAGGGGTCACGAGCAGTTCTTC. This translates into CASSQLDRGHEQFF.

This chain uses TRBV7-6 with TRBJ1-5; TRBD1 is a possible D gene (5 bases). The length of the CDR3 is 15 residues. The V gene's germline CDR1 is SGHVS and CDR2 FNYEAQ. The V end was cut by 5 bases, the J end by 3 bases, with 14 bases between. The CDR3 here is CASSPDPGINQPQHF. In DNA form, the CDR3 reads TGTGCCAGCAGCCCGGACCCAGGGATCAATCAGCCCCAGCATTTT.

CDR3 protein: CASSPGLMWVNTEAFF. The CDR3 nucleotides are TGTGCCAGCAGCCCGGGACTCATGTGGGTGAACACTGAAGCTTTCTTT. The rearrangement links TRBV7-9 to TRBJ1-1; tentative D call: TRBD1 (5 bases). This CDR3 has 16 residues. Germline CDR1 and CDR2: SEHNR and FQNEAQ (reference sequence). Trimming left V 5 bases short and J 0 bases short, with 16 bases between.

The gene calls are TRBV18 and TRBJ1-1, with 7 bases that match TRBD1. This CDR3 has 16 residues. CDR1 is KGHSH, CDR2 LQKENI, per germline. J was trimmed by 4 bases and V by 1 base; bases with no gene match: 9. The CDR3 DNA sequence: TGTGCCAGCTCACCACAGAGGGGGCATTATCCCACTGAAGCTTTCTTT. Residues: CASSPQRGHYPTEAFF.

The CDR3 loop is CASGWLAGGNEQYF. The CDR3 DNA follows: TGCGCCAGCGGGTGGTTGGCGGGGGGTAACGAGCAGTACTTC. The chain links TRBV5-1 to TRBJ2-7; 8 bases match TRBD2. The CDR3 extends over 14 amino acids. V was pared by 7 bases and J by 5 bases, with 11 bases of the junction left unmatched. Germline loops: CDR1 SGHRS, CDR2 YFSETQ. Full variable domain (rest looked up from reference TRBV5-1 and TRBJ2-7): KAGVTQTPRYLIKTRGQQVTLSCSPISGHRSVSWYQQTPGQGLQFLFEYFSETQRNKGNFPGRFSGRQFSNSRSEMNVSTLELGDSALYLCASGWLAGGNEQYFGPGTRLTVT.

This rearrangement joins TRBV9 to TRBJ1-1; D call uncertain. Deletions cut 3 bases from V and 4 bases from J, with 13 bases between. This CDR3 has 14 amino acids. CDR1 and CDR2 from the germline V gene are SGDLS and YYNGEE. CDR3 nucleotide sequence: TGTGCCAGCAGCGAGCAGGTGCAGTTCACTGAAGCTTTCTTT. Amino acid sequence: CASSEQVQFTEAFF.

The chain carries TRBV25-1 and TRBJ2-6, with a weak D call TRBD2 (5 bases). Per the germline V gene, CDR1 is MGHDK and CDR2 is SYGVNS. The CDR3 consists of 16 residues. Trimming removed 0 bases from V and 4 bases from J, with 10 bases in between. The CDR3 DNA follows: TGTGCCAGCAGTGAATACGGGAATGCAGGGGCCAACGTCCTGACTTTC. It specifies CASSEYGNAGANVLTF.

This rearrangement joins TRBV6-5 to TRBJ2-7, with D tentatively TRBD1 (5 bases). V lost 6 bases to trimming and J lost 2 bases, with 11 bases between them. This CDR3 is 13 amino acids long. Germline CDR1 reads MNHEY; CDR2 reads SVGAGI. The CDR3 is CASSKQVTYEQYF. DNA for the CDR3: TGTGCCAGCAGCAAACAGGTAACCTACGAGCAGTACTTC.

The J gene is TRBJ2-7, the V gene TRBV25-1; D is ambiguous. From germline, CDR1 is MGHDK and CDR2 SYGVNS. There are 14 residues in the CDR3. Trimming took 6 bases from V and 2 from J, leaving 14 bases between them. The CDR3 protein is CASSAQPETYEQYF. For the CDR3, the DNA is TGTGCCAGCAGCGCACAACCTGAAACCTACGAGCAGTACTTC.

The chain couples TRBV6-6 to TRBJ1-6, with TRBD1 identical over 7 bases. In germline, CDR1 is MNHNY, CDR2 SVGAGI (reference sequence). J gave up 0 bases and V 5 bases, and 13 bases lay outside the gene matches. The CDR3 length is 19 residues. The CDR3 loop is CASSLEGQIKRSYNSPLHF. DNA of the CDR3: TGTGCCAGCAGTCTAGAGGGACAGATAAAGCGCTCCTATAATTCACCCCTCCACTTT.

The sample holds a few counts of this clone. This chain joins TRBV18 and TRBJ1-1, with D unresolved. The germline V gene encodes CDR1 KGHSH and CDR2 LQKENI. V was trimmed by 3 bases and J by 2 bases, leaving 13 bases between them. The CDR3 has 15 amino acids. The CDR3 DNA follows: TGTGCCAGCTCACCCCTAGCGGAGCCTAACACTGAAGCTTTCTTT. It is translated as CASSPLAEPNTEAFF.

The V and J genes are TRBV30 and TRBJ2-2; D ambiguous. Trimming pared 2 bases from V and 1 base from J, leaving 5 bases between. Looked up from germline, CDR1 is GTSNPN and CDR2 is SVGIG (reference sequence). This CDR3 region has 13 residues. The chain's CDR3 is CAWSIKNTGELFF. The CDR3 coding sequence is TGTGCCTGGAGTATCAAGAACACCGGGGAGCTGTTTTTT.

The CDR3 DNA reads TGTGCCAGCTCACCATTCCGGGGTTGGACCCAGTACTTC. This gives the protein CASSPFRGWTQYF. The chain combines TRBV18 with TRBJ2-5, with D perhaps TRBD2 (5 bases). Trimming took 2 bases from V and 7 from J, leaving 11 bases between them. This CDR3 is 13 amino acids long. Looked up from germline, CDR1 is KGHSH and CDR2 is LQKENI.

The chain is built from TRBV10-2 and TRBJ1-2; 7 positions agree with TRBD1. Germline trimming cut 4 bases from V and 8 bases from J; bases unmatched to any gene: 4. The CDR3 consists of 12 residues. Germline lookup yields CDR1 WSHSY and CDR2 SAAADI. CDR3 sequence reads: CASSGGQRGYTF. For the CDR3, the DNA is TGCGCCAGCAGTGGGGGACAGCGCGGCTACACCTTC.

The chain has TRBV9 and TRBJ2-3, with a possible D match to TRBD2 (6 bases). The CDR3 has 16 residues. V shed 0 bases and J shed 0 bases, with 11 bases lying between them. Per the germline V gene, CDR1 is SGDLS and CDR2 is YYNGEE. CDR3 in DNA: TGTGCCAGCAGCGTAGCGGGGGACCCCAGCACAGATACGCAGTATTTT. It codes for CASSVAGDPSTDTQYF.